Listed below are T cell receptor beta chains from one sample, sequenced in a study of shared clonotypes between healthy human individuals. TCRdb's table, derived via immunoSEQ multiplex PCR, lists solely in-frame clones and lacks some. The data contain hundreds of thousands of clones, approximately 79% of them seen just once; the ten biggest clones take up roughly 1.7%. The sequencing input was memory CD4+ T cells sorted from blood. The origin of the receptors is a woman younger than 45 in good health. Both conserved end residues are trimmed from each CDR3.

>TRBV28|TRBJ1-1
ASTSRARRTEAF
>TRBV10-2|TRBJ1-5
ASSRDGESNQPQH
>TRBV28|TRBJ1-4
ASAAGTSPHEKLF
>TRBV28|TRBJ2-5
ASSLASRAAFQETQY
>TRBV20-1|TRBJ2-7
SVVYEQY
>TRBV5-4|TRBJ2-1
ASREELGGINEQF
>TRBV7-2|TRBJ2-7
ASSLEGYASGRSYEQY
>TRBV5-4|TRBJ2-7
ASSQGLADYEQY
>TRBV11-2|TRBJ2-1
ASSLVGSSYNEQF
>TRBV15|TRBJ2-1
ATRATSGVYNEQF
>TRBV28|TRBJ2-7
ASSFGTGVYEQY
>TRBV5-1|TRBJ2-1
ASSLGLADHNEQF
>TRBV5-1|TRBJ1-1
ASSLGTVNTEAF
>TRBV10-3|TRBJ2-3
AIGSQGSTDTQY
>TRBV30|TRBJ1-5
AWSVRGRGPQH
>TRBV28|TRBJ2-7
ASKRQGFSYEQY
>TRBV5-4|TRBJ1-5
ASSMDMNQPQH
>TRBV5-6|TRBJ1-5
ASSLNEQEPSCLNQPQH
>TRBV6-5|TRBJ2-7
ASSATDRPPTSSD
>TRBV7-7|TRBJ2-6
ASSSSGANVLT
>TRBV5-4|TRBJ2-3
ASSLAPGSTDTQY
>TRBV5-6|TRBJ2-3
ASSYDRGFTDTQY
>TRBV5-1|TRBJ2-2
ASSFSGDRDPGELF
>TRBV28|TRBJ1-1
ASEGPEERAF
>TRBV7-9|TRBJ1-1
ASSLGGFGTEAF
>TRBV10-1|TRBJ2-5
ASSPGLAGLRETQY
>TRBV5-1|TRBJ2-7
ASSLDGNSYEQY
>TRBV20-1|TRBJ1-2
SARTWDRST
>TRBV4-1|TRBJ2-2
ASSHIELAGNTGELF
>TRBV30|.
AWSLGQGFYEQY
>TRBV6-5|TRBJ2-1
ASSLTNPRGNEQF
>TRBV29-1|TRBJ2-5
SVRVSQETQY
>TRBV11-2|TRBJ1-3
ASSPLVHSGNTIY
>TRBV7-2|TRBJ2-1
ASSSTSLVNNEQF
>TRBV28|TRBJ1-5
ASSFWRRADIQPQH